The 4 T cell receptor beta chains in this list originate from one sample, sequenced in a study of T cell responses to AZD1222 COVID-19 vaccine. Sequenced by immunoSEQ multiplex PCR; TCRdb stores in-frame clones only, minus some. Of about 120,000 clones detected, 85% to 90% appear once; the ten largest clones hold roughly 15%. The sequencing here drew on peripheral blood, taken 28 days after the second AZD1222 dose. The receptors come from an adult who received the AZD1222 COVID-19 vaccine.

The rearrangement joins TRBV14 to TRBJ2-7; D call uncertain. CDR1 and CDR2 from the germline V gene are SGHDN and FVKESK. The CDR3 contains 15 residues. V was cut by 0 bases and J by 2 bases, with 11 bases left in between. CDR3 region: CASSQESSRAYEQYF. The CDR3 DNA follows: TGTGCCAGCAGCCAAGAATCTAGTAGAGCCTACGAGCAGTACTTC.

CDR3 residues: CASSLGESYEQYF. CDR3 sequence (DNA): TGTGCCAGCAGCTTAGGAGAGTCCTACGAGCAGTACTTC. The chain recombines TRBV7-9 with TRBJ2-7; D remains unclear. Trimming stripped 1 base from V and 1 base from J, with 5 bases between. In germline, CDR1 is SEHNR, CDR2 FQNEAQ (reference sequence). The CDR3 is 13 amino acids.

The J gene is TRBJ1-4, the V gene TRBV5-1, with a possible D match to TRBD1 (6 bases). The germline CDR1 and CDR2 sequences are SGHRS and YFSETQ. Trimming removed 1 base from V and 8 bases from J, with 15 bases in between. The CDR3 has 15 residues. CDR3 sequence: CASSLSRGGREKLFF. The CDR3 DNA sequence: TGCGCCAGCAGCTTGTCTCGAGGGGGTCGGGAAAAACTGTTTTTT.

This sequence joins TRBV24-1 and TRBJ1-5, with 12 bases matching TRBD1. Germline V lookup: CDR1 KGHDR, CDR2 SFDVKD. J gave up 6 bases and V 6 bases, and 5 bases lay outside the gene matches. This CDR3 region has 15 residues. Here the CDR3 reads CATSKGTGGTQPQHF. The CDR3 region has the DNA TGTGCCACCAGTAAGGGGACAGGGGGCACTCAGCCCCAGCATTTT.